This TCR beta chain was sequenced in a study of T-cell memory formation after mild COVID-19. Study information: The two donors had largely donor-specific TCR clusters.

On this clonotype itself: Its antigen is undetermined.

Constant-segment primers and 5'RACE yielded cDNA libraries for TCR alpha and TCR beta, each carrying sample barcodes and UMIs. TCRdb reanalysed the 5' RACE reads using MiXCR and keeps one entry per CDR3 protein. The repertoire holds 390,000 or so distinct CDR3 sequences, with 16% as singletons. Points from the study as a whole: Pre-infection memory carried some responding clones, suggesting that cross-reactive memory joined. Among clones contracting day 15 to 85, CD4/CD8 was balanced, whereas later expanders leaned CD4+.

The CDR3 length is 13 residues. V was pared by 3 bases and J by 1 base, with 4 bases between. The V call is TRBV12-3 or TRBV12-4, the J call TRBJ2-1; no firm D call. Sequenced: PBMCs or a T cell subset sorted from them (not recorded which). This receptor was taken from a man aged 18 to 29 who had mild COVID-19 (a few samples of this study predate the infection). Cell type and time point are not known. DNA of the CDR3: TGTGCCAGCAGTTTTACATCCTACAATGAGCAGTTCTTC. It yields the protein CASSFTSYNEQFF.